The rows below give T cell receptor beta chains drawn from one sample of a study of pediatric ulcerative colitis. The repertoire was sequenced with immunoSEQ multiplex PCR; TCRdb's copy has only in-frame clones and lacks some. The sample carries approximately 22,000 clones, over 60% recorded once. Sequencing input: gut tissue. The source is a boy between 5 and 17 years old with severe ulcerative colitis. Each CDR3 is given with its conserved first and last residue. D genes are given only for firm matches.

V: TRBV11-2
J: TRBJ2-2
D: -
DNA: TGTGCCAGCAGCTTATTCGGTGGGGCGACTTTTTTCGGGGAGCTGTTTTTT
CDR3: CASSLFGGATFFGELFF

V: TRBV30
J: TRBJ2-3
D: TRBD2
DNA: TGTGCCTGGAGTGTACCCCGACTAGCGGGGGGGAGCACAGATACGCAGTATTTT
CDR3: CAWSVPRLAGGSTDTQYF

V: TRBV5-1
J: TRBJ1-4
D: TRBD1
DNA: TGCGCCAGCAGGCCGGACAGGGAAAATGAAAAACTGTTTTTT
CDR3: CASRPDRENEKLFF

V: TRBV30
J: TRBJ1-2
D: -
DNA: TGTGCCTGGGCCGATGGCTACACCTTC
CDR3: CAWADGYTF

V: TRBV7-2
J: TRBJ1-6
D: -
DNA: TGTGCCAGCAGTCGAACCGGGACAAGTAATTCACCCCTCCACTTT
CDR3: CASSRTGTSNSPLHF

V: TRBV5-1
J: TRBJ2-2
D: -
DNA: TGCGCCAGCAGCACGCGGGCGAACACCGGGGAGCTGTTTTTT
CDR3: CASSTRANTGELFF

V: TRBV6-1
J: TRBJ2-3
D: TRBD2
DNA: TGTGCCAGCAGTGAATTTTCAAGCGGGGGCACAGATACGCAGTATTTT
CDR3: CASSEFSSGGTDTQYF

V: TRBV2
J: TRBJ1-3
D: -
DNA: TGTGCCAGCAGTGAAATGGGCAGCCGTAGCACCATATATTTT
CDR3: CASSEMGSRSTIYF

V: TRBV5-1
J: TRBJ1-2
D: -
DNA: TGCGCCAGCAGCTTGGACTATAACTATGGCTACACCTTC
CDR3: CASSLDYNYGYTF

V: TRBV28
J: TRBJ1-2
D: -
DNA: TGTGCCAGCAGTTCCCTCCACGCCTATGGCTACACCTTC
CDR3: CASSSLHAYGYTF

V: TRBV28
J: TRBJ2-5
D: -
DNA: TGTGCCAGCACCACCGTCGGGGACCCGCCGGGCGACTTC
CDR3: CASTTVGDPPGDF